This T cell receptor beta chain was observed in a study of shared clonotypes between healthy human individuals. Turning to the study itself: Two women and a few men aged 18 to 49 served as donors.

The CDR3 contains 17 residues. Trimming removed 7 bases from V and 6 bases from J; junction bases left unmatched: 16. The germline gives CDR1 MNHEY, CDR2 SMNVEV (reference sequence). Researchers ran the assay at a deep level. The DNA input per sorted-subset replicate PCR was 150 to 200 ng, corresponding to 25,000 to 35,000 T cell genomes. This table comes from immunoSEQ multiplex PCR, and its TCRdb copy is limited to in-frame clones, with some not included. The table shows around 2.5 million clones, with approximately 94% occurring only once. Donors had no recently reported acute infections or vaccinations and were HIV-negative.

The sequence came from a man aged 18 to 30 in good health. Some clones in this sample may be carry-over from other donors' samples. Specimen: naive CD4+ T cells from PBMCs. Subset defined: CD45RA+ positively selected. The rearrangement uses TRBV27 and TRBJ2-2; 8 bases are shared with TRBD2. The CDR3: CASTKTGLGPSPGELFF. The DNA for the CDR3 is TGTGCCAGCACAAAGACGGGACTAGGACCATCCCCCGGGGAGCTGTTTTTT.